Listed below are T cell receptor beta chains from one sample, sequenced in a study of blood T cells in healthy people across ages. In TCRdb, the 5' RACE reads were re-called with MiXCR into one record per CDR3 protein. The table lists around 1,000,000 distinct CDR3 sequences, under 30% of them singletons. These same data were also listed under a study on T cells of mothers and their children.

Sequencing was carried out using blood. These TCRs come from a girl aged 2-10 years in good health. Both conserved end residues are trimmed from each CDR3. D genes are given only for firm matches.

V gene: TRBV7-3
D gene: TRBD1
J gene: TRBJ2-4
CDR3 protein: ASSLTGQGINIQY

V gene: TRBV9
D gene: NA
J gene: TRBJ2-1
CDR3 protein: ASSVDPAPAYNEQF

V gene: TRBV5-1
D gene: NA
J gene: TRBJ1-4
CDR3 protein: ASSFYKEGKLF

V gene: TRBV7-2
D gene: NA
J gene: TRBJ2-3
CDR3 protein: ASSEGGYSTDTQY

V gene: TRBV6-2/TRBV6-3
D gene: NA
J gene: NA
CDR3 protein: ASNVELGGTAYEQY

V gene: TRBV7-2
D gene: NA
J gene: TRBJ2-3
CDR3 protein: ASSIGGIGSTDTQY

V gene: TRBV2
D gene: NA
J gene: TRBJ2-7
CDR3 protein: ARQGDEQY

V gene: TRBV20-1
D gene: NA
J gene: TRBJ2-7
CDR3 protein: SAQRFSGPSYEQY

V gene: TRBV29-1
D gene: NA
J gene: TRBJ1-2
CDR3 protein: SVEGLYGYT

V gene: TRBV7-9
D gene: NA
J gene: TRBJ1-4
CDR3 protein: ASSLSRGNEKLF

V gene: TRBV7-2
D gene: NA
J gene: TRBJ1-2
CDR3 protein: ASSLSALYGYT

V gene: TRBV5-1
D gene: NA
J gene: TRBJ2-5
CDR3 protein: ATSRNGEETQY

V gene: TRBV7-2
D gene: NA
J gene: TRBJ1-3
CDR3 protein: ASSLLQGLDTIY

V gene: TRBV12-3/TRBV12-4
D gene: NA
J gene: TRBJ1-5
CDR3 protein: ASSYDRKDQPQH

V gene: TRBV2
D gene: NA
J gene: TRBJ2-5
CDR3 protein: ASHRQARETQY

V gene: TRBV29-1
D gene: TRBD2
J gene: TRBJ2-3
CDR3 protein: SVEVAGVEDTQY

V gene: TRBV20-1
D gene: NA
J gene: TRBJ1-6
CDR3 protein: SARRTAFNSPLH

V gene: TRBV6-1
D gene: TRBD2
J gene: TRBJ2-7
CDR3 protein: ASTIRAGLSEQY